The present entry profiles one T cell receptor beta chain with its context. This entry comes from a study of OX40 agonist ivuxolimab in advanced cancers. Data came from immunoSEQ multiplex PCR; TCRdb stores just in-frame clones and leaves some out. The top ten clones hold about 5% of a sample with 65,000 to 90,000 clones, around 80% of them seen once. V was pared by 3 bases and J by 6 bases, with 5 bases of the junction left unmatched. Germline V CDR1 and CDR2: SGDLS, YYNGEE. This CDR3 has 14 amino acids. The sample consisted of CD4+ or CD8+ T cells sorted from blood, taken in a trial of the OX40 agonist ivuxolimab. This chain joins TRBV9 and TRBJ2-3; TRBD1 aligns across 9 bases. This TCR derives from an adult with an advanced solid tumor such as melanoma, head and neck, liver or kidney cancer. CDR3 protein: CASSAGQGRDTQYF. The CDR3 DNA reads TGTGCCAGCAGCGCGGGACAGGGCCGGGATACGCAGTATTTT.